The rows below give T cell receptor beta chains drawn from one sample of a study of cytomegalovirus exposure and HLA in healthy donors. The repertoire was sequenced with immunoSEQ multiplex PCR; TCRdb's copy has only in-frame clones and lacks some. The sample lists about 130,000 clones, less than 80% seen once, with more than 1.5% in the top ten. The sample taken for sequencing was PBMCs. The source of these receptors is a man between 45 and 60 years old in good health and CMV-seronegative. Both conserved end residues are part of each CDR3. Fields, in order: D gene, clone size, V gene, J gene, CDR3 DNA, CDR3 protein. The D gene is left open where the match is weak. Clone size is shown for a subset of rows, as once, few, many or a class of expanded clone.

D gene: NA
clone size: NA
V gene: TRBV27
J gene: TRBJ1-1
CDR3 DNA: TGTGCCAGCAGTTTATCAGAGGGGGTAACATCTGAAGCTTTCTTT
CDR3 protein: CASSLSEGVTSEAFF

D gene: TRBD1
clone size: NA
V gene: TRBV19
J gene: TRBJ1-5
CDR3 DNA: TGTGCCAGTACCCCCCCCGGGACAGGGTGGCGGCCCCAGCATTTT
CDR3 protein: CASTPPGTGWRPQHF

D gene: NA
clone size: NA
V gene: TRBV6-1
J gene: TRBJ1-1
CDR3 DNA: TGTGCCAGCAGGTTGGCGAACACTGAAGCTTTCTTT
CDR3 protein: CASRLANTEAFF

D gene: NA
clone size: NA
V gene: TRBV5-5
J gene: TRBJ1-2
CDR3 DNA: TGTGCCAGCAGCTGGACAGCCAGGGGCTACACCTTC
CDR3 protein: CASSWTARGYTF

D gene: TRBD1
clone size: NA
V gene: TRBV5-1
J gene: TRBJ2-7
CDR3 DNA: TGCGCCAGCAGCCCGGGACAGTACTACGAGCAGTACTTC
CDR3 protein: CASSPGQYYEQYF

D gene: NA
clone size: NA
V gene: TRBV6-5
J gene: TRBJ1-6
CDR3 DNA: TGTGCCAGCAGTTACTCGAACAGGGATAATTCACCCCTCCACTTT
CDR3 protein: CASSYSNRDNSPLHF

D gene: TRBD1
clone size: once
V gene: TRBV18
J gene: TRBJ1-5
CDR3 DNA: TGTGCCAGCTCCGGGACAGGGAACAATCAGCCCCAGCATTTT
CDR3 protein: CASSGTGNNQPQHF

D gene: TRBD1
clone size: NA
V gene: TRBV6-6
J gene: TRBJ1-2
CDR3 DNA: TGTGCCAGCAGGACGGGACAGGGGAACAATGGCTACACCTTC
CDR3 protein: CASRTGQGNNGYTF

D gene: NA
clone size: NA
V gene: TRBV5-1
J gene: TRBJ1-1
CDR3 DNA: TGCGCCAGCAGCTTGGGGGGGGGAGGGGCGAACACTGAAGCTTTCTTT
CDR3 protein: CASSLGGGGANTEAFF

D gene: TRBD1
clone size: NA
V gene: TRBV5-4
J gene: TRBJ2-1
CDR3 DNA: TGTGCCAGCAGCCGAAAGGGACAGGGGTACAATGAGCAGTTCTTC
CDR3 protein: CASSRKGQGYNEQFF

D gene: NA
clone size: NA
V gene: TRBV5-5
J gene: TRBJ1-4
CDR3 DNA: TGTGCCAGCAGCTTGCCGGGGACTAGAACTAATGAAAAACTGTTTTTT
CDR3 protein: CASSLPGTRTNEKLFF

D gene: TRBD1
clone size: NA
V gene: TRBV6-5
J gene: TRBJ2-5
CDR3 DNA: TGTGCCAGCAGTTCAGGACAGGGGAGGCAAGAGACCCAGTACTTC
CDR3 protein: CASSSGQGRQETQYF

D gene: TRBD1
clone size: once
V gene: TRBV10-3
J gene: TRBJ2-1
CDR3 DNA: TGTGCCACATCTTTGGGACAGGGAATCTCCTACAATGAGCAGTTCTTC
CDR3 protein: CATSLGQGISYNEQFF

D gene: TRBD1
clone size: NA
V gene: TRBV5-5
J gene: TRBJ1-4
CDR3 DNA: TGTGCCAGCAGCCCTACGGGTTCCGCACAGGGGGGAGGAACTAATGAAAAACTGTTTTTT
CDR3 protein: CASSPTGSAQGGGTNEKLFF

D gene: NA
clone size: NA
V gene: TRBV7-9
J gene: TRBJ1-5
CDR3 DNA: TGTGCCAGCAGCTTAGGCTCGGCCGGGTATAGCAATCAGCCCCAGCATTTT
CDR3 protein: CASSLGSAGYSNQPQHF